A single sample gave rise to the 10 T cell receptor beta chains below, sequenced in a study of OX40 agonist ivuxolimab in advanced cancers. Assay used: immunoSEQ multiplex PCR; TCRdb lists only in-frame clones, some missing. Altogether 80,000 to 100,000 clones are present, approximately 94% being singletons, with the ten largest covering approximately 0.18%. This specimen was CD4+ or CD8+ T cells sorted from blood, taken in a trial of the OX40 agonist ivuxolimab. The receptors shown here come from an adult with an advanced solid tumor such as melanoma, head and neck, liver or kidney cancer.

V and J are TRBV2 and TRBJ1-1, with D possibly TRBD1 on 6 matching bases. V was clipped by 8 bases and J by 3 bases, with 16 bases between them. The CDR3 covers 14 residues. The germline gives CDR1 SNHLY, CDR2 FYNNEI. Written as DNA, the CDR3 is TGTGCCAGCTCAAGGGGGGGTACTGACACTGAAGCTTTCTTT. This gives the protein CASSRGGTDTEAFF.

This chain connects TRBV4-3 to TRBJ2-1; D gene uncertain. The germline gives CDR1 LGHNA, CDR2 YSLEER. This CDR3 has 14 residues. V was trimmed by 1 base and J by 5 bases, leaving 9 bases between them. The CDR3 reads CASSQVSWDNEQFF. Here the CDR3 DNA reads TGCGCCAGCAGCCAAGTTTCCTGGGACAATGAGCAGTTCTTC.

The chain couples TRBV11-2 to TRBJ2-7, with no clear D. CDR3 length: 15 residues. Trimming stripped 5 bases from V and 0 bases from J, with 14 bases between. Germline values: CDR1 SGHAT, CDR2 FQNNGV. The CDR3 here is CASSPDHGFSYEQYF. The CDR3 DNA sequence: TGTGCCAGCAGCCCCGACCATGGTTTCTCCTACGAGCAGTACTTC.

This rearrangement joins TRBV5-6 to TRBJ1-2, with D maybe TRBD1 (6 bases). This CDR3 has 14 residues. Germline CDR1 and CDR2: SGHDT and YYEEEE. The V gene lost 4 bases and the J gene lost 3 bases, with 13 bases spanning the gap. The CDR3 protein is CASSLGGNHYGYTF. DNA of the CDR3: TGTGCCAGCAGCCTCGGGGGCAACCACTATGGCTACACCTTC. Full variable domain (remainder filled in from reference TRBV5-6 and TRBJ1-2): DAGVTQSPTHLIKTRGQQVTLRCSPKSGHDTVSWYQQALGQGPQFIFQYYEEEERQRGNFPDRFSGHQFPNYSSELNVNALLLGDSALYLCASSLGGNHYGYTFGSGTRLTVV.

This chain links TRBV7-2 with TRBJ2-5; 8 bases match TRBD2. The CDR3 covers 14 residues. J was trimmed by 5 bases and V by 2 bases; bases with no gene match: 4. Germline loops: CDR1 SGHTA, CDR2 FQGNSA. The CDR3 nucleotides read TGTGCCAGCAGCTTAAGGCCTAGCGGGGAGACCCAGTACTTC. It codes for CASSLRPSGETQYF.

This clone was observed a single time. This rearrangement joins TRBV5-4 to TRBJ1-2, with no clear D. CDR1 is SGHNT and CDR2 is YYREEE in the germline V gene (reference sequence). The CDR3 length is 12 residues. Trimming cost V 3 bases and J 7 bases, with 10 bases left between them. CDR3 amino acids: CASSSLLGGYTF. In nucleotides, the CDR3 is TGTGCCAGCAGCTCCCTACTGGGTGGCTACACCTTC.

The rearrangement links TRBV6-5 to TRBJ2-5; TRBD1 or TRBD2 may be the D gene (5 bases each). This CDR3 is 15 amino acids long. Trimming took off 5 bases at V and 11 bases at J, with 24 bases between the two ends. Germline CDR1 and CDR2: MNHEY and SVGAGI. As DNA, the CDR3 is TGTGCCAGCAGTACCTCTCCGGGGCGTTCTACGGGGCAGTACTTC. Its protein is CASSTSPGRSTGQYF.

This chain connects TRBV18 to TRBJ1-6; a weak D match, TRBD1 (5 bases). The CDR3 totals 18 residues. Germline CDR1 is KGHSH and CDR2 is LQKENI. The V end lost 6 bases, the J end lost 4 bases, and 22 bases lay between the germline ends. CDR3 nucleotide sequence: TGTGCCAGCTCGCTCAATTCACAGGCGCTCGGATATAATTCACCCCTCCACTTT. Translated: CASSLNSQALGYNSPLHF.

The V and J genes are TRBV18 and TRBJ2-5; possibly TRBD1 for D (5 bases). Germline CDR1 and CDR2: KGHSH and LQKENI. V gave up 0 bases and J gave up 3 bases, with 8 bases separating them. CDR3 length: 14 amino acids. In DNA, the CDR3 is TGTGCCAGCTCACCACCGGGCAGGGAAGAGACCCAGTACTTC. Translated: CASSPPGREETQYF.

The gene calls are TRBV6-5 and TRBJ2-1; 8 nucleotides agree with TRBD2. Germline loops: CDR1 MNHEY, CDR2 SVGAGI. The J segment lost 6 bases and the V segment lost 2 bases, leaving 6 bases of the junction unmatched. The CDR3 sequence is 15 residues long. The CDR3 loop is CASSYDGGDTNEQFF. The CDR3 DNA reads TGTGCCAGCAGTTACGACGGGGGGGATACCAATGAGCAGTTCTTC.